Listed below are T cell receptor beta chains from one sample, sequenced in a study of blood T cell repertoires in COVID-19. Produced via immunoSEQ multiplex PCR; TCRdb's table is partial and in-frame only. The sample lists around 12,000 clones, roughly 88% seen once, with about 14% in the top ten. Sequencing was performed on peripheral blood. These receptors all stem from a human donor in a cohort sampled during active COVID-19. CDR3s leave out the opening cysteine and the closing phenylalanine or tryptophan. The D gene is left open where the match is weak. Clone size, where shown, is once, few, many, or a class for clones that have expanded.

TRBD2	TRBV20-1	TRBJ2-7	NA	SASFMLAGGEQY
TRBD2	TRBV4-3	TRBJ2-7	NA	ASSQGGSVGGRLNSYEQY
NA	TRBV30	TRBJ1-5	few	AWRGMNQPQH
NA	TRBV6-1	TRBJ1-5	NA	ASSEGEGGPQH
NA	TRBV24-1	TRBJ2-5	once	ATSVGRKETQY
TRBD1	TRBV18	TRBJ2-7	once	ASSPGHGQGVGSYEQY
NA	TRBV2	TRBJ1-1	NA	ASSLAGRDTEAF
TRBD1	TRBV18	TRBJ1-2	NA	ASSPPNRDRANYGYT
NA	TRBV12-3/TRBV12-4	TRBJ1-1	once	ASSLWLTEAF
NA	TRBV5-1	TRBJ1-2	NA	ASSPGGGGYT
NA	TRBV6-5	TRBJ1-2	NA	ASTRGLDGSYGYT
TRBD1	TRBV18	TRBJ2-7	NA	ASSPGQDYEQY
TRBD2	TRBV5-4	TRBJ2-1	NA	ASSLVVSSGGHEQF
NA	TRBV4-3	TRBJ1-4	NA	ASSGRTAAGNEKLF
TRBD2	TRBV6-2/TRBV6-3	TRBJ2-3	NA	ASSYVLAGMSTDTQY
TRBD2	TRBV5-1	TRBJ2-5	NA	ASSLGTSGVETQY
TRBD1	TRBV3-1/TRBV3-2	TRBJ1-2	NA	ASSQGIDRGRYGYT
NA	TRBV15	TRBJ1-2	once	ATSRDSGVSGSYGYT
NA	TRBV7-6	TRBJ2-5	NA	ASSSQDYPSQETQY
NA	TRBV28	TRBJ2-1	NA	ASKGPGDYNEQF
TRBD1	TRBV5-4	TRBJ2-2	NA	ASSLRDRNTGELF
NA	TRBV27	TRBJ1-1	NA	ASSSRGSGIHTEAF
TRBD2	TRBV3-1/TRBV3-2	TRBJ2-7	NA	ASSQGELAGVKYEQY
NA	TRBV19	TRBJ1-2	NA	ASSGESRGDYGYT
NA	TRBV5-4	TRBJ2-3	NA	ASSSSGGTDTQY
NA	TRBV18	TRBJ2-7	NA	ASSPRDSGYEQY
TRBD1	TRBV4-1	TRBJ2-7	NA	ASSQDPCLSLPTGQYEQY
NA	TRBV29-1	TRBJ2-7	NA	SVEFTGSSSYEQY
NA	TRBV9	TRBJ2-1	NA	ASSVVGGSSYNEQF
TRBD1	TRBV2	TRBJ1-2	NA	ASNPRGTEYGYT
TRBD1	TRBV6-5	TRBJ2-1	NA	ASTNTGGSYNEQF
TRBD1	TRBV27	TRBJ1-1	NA	ASSSFKRTGWLYEAF
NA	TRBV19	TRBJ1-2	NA	ASIDRPSYGYT
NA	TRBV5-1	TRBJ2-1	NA	ASSPGLNEQF
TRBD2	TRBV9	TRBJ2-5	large	ASSASHGGAAETQY
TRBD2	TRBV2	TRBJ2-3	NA	ASSMNQAGAGTDTQY
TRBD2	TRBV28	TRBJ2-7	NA	ASTPTGLAGRYEQY
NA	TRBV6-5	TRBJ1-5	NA	ASSRTDNQPQH
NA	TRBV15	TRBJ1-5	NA	ATSRRDQPQH